This T cell receptor beta chain is from a study of T cell responses to AZD1222 COVID-19 vaccine. Comment on this clone: The antigen is not known.

Assay: immunoSEQ multiplex PCR; the TCRdb copy retains only in-frame clones and omits some. There are 90,000 to 150,000 clones in the sample; 70% to 90% occur only once, and roughly 8.9% lies in the top ten. This CDR3 has 16 residues. The V gene's germline CDR1 is SGHVS and CDR2 FQNEAQ. Trimming shortened V by 1 base and J by 4 bases, and 13 bases separated the two germline ends. Study-wide points: Females made up more of the donors, who were largely white British, and clonal diversity may have come out too low.

The sequencing used peripheral blood, collected on day 0 of AZD1222 vaccination. V usage is TRBV7-8 and J usage is TRBJ2-2; D is possibly TRBD1 (6 bases). This clonotype was obtained from an adult in good health. The CDR3 here is CASSLVSVRGTGELFF. The CDR3 DNA follows: TGTGCCAGCAGCTTAGTTTCCGTCAGGGGCACCGGGGAGCTGTTTTTT.